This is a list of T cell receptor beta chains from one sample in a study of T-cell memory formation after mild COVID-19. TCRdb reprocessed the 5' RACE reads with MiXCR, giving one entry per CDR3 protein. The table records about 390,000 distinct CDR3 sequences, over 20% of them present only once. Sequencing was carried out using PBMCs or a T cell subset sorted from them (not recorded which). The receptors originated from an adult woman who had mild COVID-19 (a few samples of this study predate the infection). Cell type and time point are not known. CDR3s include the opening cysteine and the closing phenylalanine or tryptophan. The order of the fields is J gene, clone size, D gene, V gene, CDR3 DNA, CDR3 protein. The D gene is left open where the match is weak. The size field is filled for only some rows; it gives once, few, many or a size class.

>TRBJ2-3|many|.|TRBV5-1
TGCGCCAGCAGCTTGGAGGGGGGAGCAGATACGCAGTATTTT
CASSLEGGADTQYF
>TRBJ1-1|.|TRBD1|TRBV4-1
TGCGCCAGCAGCCAAGTGGGGGGACAGTACACTGAAGATTTCTTT
CASSQVGGQYTEDFF
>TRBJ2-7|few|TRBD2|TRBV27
TGTGCCAGCAGTCAAACGGGAGGCTTGCACTTC
CASSQTGGLHF
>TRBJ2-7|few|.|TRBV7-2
TGTGCCAGCAGCTTAGCGCGTAGTCTCTCCTACGAGCAGTACTTC
CASSLARSLSYEQYF
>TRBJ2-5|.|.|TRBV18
TGTGCCAGCTCCACGGCGGGGGCCGGGGAGACCCAGTACTTC
CASSTAGAGETQYF
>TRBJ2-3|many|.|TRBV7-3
TGTGCCAGCAGCCTCGGAATATCCACAGATACGCAGTATTTT
CASSLGISTDTQYF
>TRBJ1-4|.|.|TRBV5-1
TGCGCCAGCAGCTTGCTTGACAACGGGGAAAAACTGTTTTTT
CASSLLDNGEKLFF
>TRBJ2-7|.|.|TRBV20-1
TGCAGTGCTAGATCGGGGGCCTACGAGCAGTACTTC
CSARSGAYEQYF
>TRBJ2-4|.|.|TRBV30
TGTGCCTGGAGTGTAAGGTGGCCAGTAAAGAACATTCAGTACTTC
CAWSVRWPVKNIQYF
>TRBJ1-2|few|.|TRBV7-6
TGTGCCAGCAGCTCAACGAGCGGACGGGGCTACACCTTC
CASSSTSGRGYTF
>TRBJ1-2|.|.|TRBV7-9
TGTGCCAGCAGCTTGGAATTGCTCCGGGACCATGGCTACACCTTC
CASSLELLRDHGYTF
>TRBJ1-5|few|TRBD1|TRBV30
TGTGCCTGGAGTGCGGGACAGCCGAATCAGCCCCAGCATTTT
CAWSAGQPNQPQHF
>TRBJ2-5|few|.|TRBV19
TGTGCCAGTAGTATTAAGGGCACTCTCCAAGAGACCCAGTACTTC
CASSIKGTLQETQYF
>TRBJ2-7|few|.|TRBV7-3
TGTGCCAGCAGCTCTCTATTAGGGTCCGAGCAGTACTTC
CASSSLLGSEQYF
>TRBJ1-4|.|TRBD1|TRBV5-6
TGTGCCAGCAGCTACGGCGAGGGGGCGAATGAAAAACTGTTTTTT
CASSYGEGANEKLFF
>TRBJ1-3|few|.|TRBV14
TGTGCCAGCAGCCAAGGGATGGAAGACACCATATATTTT
CASSQGMEDTIYF
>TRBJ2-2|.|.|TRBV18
TGTGCCAGCTCACCACCGCGGCAGGGCAACGGGGAGCTGTTTTTT
CASSPPRQGNGELFF
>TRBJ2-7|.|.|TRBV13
TGTGCCAGCAGCGCCGAGGGGTCCTCCTACGAGCAGTACTTC
CASSAEGSSYEQYF
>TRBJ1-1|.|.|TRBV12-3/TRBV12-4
TGTGCCAGCAGTTTAGGGGGGCAGCGGGGCGCAACGGCTTTCTTT
CASSLGGQRGATAFF
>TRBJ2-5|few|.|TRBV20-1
TGCAGTGCTAGATCATATACGGGGCTCGAAGAGACCCAGTACTTC
CSARSYTGLEETQYF
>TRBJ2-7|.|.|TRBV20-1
TGCAGTGCTAGAGGGGAAGGCCACGAGCAGTACTTC
CSARGEGHEQYF
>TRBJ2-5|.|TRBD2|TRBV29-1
TGCAGCGTTTCATCGGGAGGGCCGGGGGAGACCCAGTACTTC
CSVSSGGPGETQYF
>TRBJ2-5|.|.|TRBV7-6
TGTGCCAGCAGCTTAGATGATGGGGAGACCCAGTACTTC
CASSLDDGETQYF
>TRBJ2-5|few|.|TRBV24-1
TGTGCCACCAGTTCAGGCGGGGCCGGAGAAGGAGAGACCCAGTACTTC
CATSSGGAGEGETQYF
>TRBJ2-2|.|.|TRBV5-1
TGCGCCAGCAGCGGTCTGACAGGCCCGAACACCGGGGAGCTGTTTTTT
CASSGLTGPNTGELFF
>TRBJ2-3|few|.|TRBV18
TGTGCCAGCTCACCTCTGACTAGACATACTAGCACAGATACGCAGTATTTT
CASSPLTRHTSTDTQYF
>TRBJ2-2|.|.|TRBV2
TGTGCCATCAGATATGTCGAGGGGGAGTCGGCCGGGGAGCTGTTTTTT
CAIRYVEGESAGELFF
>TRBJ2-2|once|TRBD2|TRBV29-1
TGCAGCGTTACTAGCGGGAGCCAGGCTCCCGGGGAGCTGTTTTTT
CSVTSGSQAPGELFF
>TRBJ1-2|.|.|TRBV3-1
TGTGCCAGCAGCCCTACTTATTCCCCGTGGGGCTACACCTTC
CASSPTYSPWGYTF
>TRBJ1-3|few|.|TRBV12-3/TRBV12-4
TGTGCCAGCAGATCTAACTCCGGGGGAAACACCATATATTTT
CASRSNSGGNTIYF
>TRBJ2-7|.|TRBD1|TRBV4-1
TGCGCCAGCAGCCAAGATCCAAGGGGGACAGGGGGTTCCTACGAGCAGTACTTC
CASSQDPRGTGGSYEQYF
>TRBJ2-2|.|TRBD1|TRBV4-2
TGTGCCAGCAGCCAAGATTTGGGACAGGCGAACACCGGGGAGCTGTTTTTT
CASSQDLGQANTGELFF
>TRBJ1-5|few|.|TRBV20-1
TGCAGTGCTAGAGGTGGGGGCGGTCAGCCCCAGCATTTT
CSARGGGGQPQHF
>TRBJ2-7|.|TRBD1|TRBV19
TGTGCCAGTAGTACAGACAGGGATTCCCACGAGCAGTACTTC
CASSTDRDSHEQYF
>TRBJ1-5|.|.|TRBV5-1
TGCGCCAGCAGCCCCCGGGGAAGCAGTGAGCCCCAGCATTTT
CASSPRGSSEPQHF
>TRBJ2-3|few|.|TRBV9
TGTGCCAGCAGTTACGACGGGGGCACAGATACGCAGTATTTT
CASSYDGGTDTQYF
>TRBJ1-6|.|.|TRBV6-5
TGTGCCAGCAGTTACTCGAGGAGTACGAGCTCCTATAATTCACCCCTCCACTTT
CASSYSRSTSSYNSPLHF
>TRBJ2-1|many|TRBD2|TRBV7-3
TGTGCCAGCAGCTTAAGCGTAGCGGGGGGTTCCTCCTACAATGAGCAGTTCTTC
CASSLSVAGGSSYNEQFF
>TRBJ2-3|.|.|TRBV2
TGTGCCAGCAAATACAGGGACTACACAGATACGCAGTATTTT
CASKYRDYTDTQYF
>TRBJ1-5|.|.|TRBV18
TGTGCCAGCTCACTTCTAGGAGCGGCCGGGGATCAGCCCCAGCATTTT
CASSLLGAAGDQPQHF
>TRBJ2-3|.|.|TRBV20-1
TGCAGTGCTAGAGGGGGGGCTAGCGGACTCACAGATACGCAGTATTTT
CSARGGASGLTDTQYF